One and the same sample provided the 30 T cell receptor beta chains below, sequenced in a study of T-cell memory formation after mild COVID-19 listed by TCRdb under 2021. Libraries were constructed by 5' RACE. Sequencing was performed on an Illumina NovaSeq 6000. TCRdb itself trimmed the public reads at Q25 with fastp, ran MiXCR and retained productive beta chains. Rows with one shared CDR3 protein collapse into an entry with the most common genes and DNA. The sample table lists 70,000 to 95,000 distinct CDR3 sequences, around 13% of them with a count of one. Of the sample, approximately 41% falls within the top ten clones. Material: PBMCs or a T cell subset sorted from them (not recorded which). The receptors derive from a young man who had mild COVID-19 (a few samples of this study predate the infection). The sample titles of this study are shuffled in the database, so cell type and time point are left out; the donor was told from shared clones.

This clonotype was detected a few times. The chain links TRBV4-1 to TRBJ1-4; TRBD1 might be the D (6 bases). Germline V gene sequence: CDR1 MGHRA, CDR2 YSYEKL. CDR3 length: 14 residues. Trimming stripped 1 base from V and 7 bases from J, with 10 bases between. The CDR3 coding sequence is TGCGCCAGCAGCCAAGCTGGGGGCGGTGAAAAACTGTTTTTT. This encodes CASSQAGGGEKLFF.

This clonotype was detected only a few times. This chain links TRBV6-5 with TRBJ1-6; possible D gene TRBD1, 5 bases. The germline V gene encodes CDR1 MNHEY and CDR2 SVGAGI. This CDR3 is 15 amino acids long. Trimming pared 0 bases from V and 7 bases from J, leaving 10 bases between. The CDR3 region is CASSYSSGINSPLHF. The CDR3 DNA reads as TGTGCCAGCAGTTACTCGTCAGGGATCAATTCACCCCTCCACTTT.

This clonotype was picked up a small number of times. The V and J genes are TRBV28 and TRBJ1-1, with TRBD1 matching 7 bases. This CDR3 contains 12 residues. Trimming took 10 bases from V and 10 from J; bases not matched to a gene: 12. CDR1 is MDHEN and CDR2 is SYDVKM in the germline V gene. The CDR3 here is CATDRAHLSAFF. In nucleotides, the CDR3 is TGTGCCACCGACAGGGCCCATCTTTCAGCTTTCTTT.

This clonotype appeared a few times. The chain combines TRBV6-5 with TRBJ2-3; 8 nucleotides match TRBD1. Germline trimming cut 0 bases from V and 3 bases from J; bases unmatched to any gene: 5. The CDR3 is 16 amino acids. Germline V gene sequence: CDR1 MNHEY, CDR2 SVGAGI. CDR3 loop: CASSYSGQGGTDTQYF. The CDR3 bases are TGTGCCAGCAGTTACTCCGGACAGGGCGGAACAGATACGCAGTATTTT.

The chain combines TRBV12-3 or TRBV12-4 with TRBJ2-2; 12 bases match TRBD2. J gave up 3 bases and V 4 bases, and 6 bases lay outside the gene matches. The CDR3 consists of 17 residues. The CDR3 DNA is TGTGCCAGCAGTTCTTGGACTAGCGGGGCCCACACCGGGGAGCTGTTTTTT. This translates into CASSSWTSGAHTGELFF.

This clonotype was picked up many times. The rearrangement joins TRBV12-3 or TRBV12-4 to TRBJ2-5; D is perhaps TRBD1 (5 bases). The V and J ends lost 2 bases and 0 bases respectively, with 19 bases between them. This CDR3 is 18 amino acids long. The CDR3 region is CASSLQGLTKGYQETQYF. The DNA of the CDR3 is TGTGCCAGCAGTTTACAGGGCCTTACCAAGGGGTACCAAGAGACCCAGTACTTC.

This clonotype was seen only a few times. This chain connects TRBV12-3 or TRBV12-4 to TRBJ2-5; D gene unclear. The CDR3 covers 13 residues. Between the trimmed V and J ends, which lost 1 base and 5 bases, there was a span of 8 bases. CDR3: CASSLGSWETQYF. The DNA for the CDR3 is TGTGCCAGCAGTTTAGGTAGCTGGGAGACCCAGTACTTC.

The rearrangement links TRBV7-9 to TRBJ1-5; D is unclear. Germline V CDR1 and CDR2: SEHNR, FQNEAQ (reference sequence). Trimming stripped 2 bases from V and 5 bases from J, with 7 bases between. The CDR3 is 13 residues long. In DNA form, the CDR3 reads TGTGCCAGCAGCTTAACCGGGGATCAGCCCCAGCATTTT. This encodes CASSLTGDQPQHF.

In this sample, this clonotype turned up a few times. The chain uses TRBV12-3 or TRBV12-4 and TRBJ1-2; 8 positions match TRBD1. Trimming removed 6 bases from V and 5 bases from J; junction bases left unmatched: 8. The CDR3 runs 14 residues. Here the CDR3 reads CASRSGGHPYGYTF. CDR3 DNA: TGTGCCAGCAGATCAGGGGGCCATCCATATGGCTACACCTTC.

This clonotype was observed a few times. The chain recombines TRBV6-2 or TRBV6-3 with TRBJ2-2, with D maybe TRBD1 (5 bases). The CDR3 extends over 16 amino acids. Germline CDR1 is MNHEY and CDR2 is SVGEGT. Trimming took 0 bases from V and 2 from J, leaving 10 bases between them. The CDR3 DNA reads TGTGCCAGCAGTTACTCGTGGGGCTCCAACACCGGGGAGCTGTTTTTT. It yields the protein CASSYSWGSNTGELFF.

The chain uses TRBV2 and TRBJ2-5; a possible D gene is TRBD2 (5 bases). V was shortened by 6 bases and J by 10 bases, with 18 bases between the two germline ends. The CDR3 runs 13 residues. CDR1 SNHLY and CDR2 FYNNEI come from the germline V gene. The CDR3 sequence is CASRVEGPPDQYF. CDR3 nucleotides: TGTGCCAGCAGGGTTGAGGGCCCCCCGGACCAGTACTTC.

The rearrangement uses TRBV4-1 and TRBJ2-7, with TRBD2 as a possible D gene (5 bases). Trimming stripped 0 bases from V and 0 bases from J, with 9 bases between. Germline values: CDR1 MGHRA, CDR2 YSYEKL. This CDR3 has 15 amino acids. The DNA for the CDR3 is TGCGCCAGCAGCCAAGATATCGGGGACTCCTACGAGCAGTACTTC. It yields the protein CASSQDIGDSYEQYF.

This clonotype was found a few times. Here the CDR3 reads CASSPYFGANSPLHF. For the CDR3, the DNA is TGTGCCAGCAGCCCCTATTTTGGAGCGAATTCACCCCTCCACTTT. This chain links TRBV14 with TRBJ1-6; the D is unclear. The CDR3 is made up of 15 amino acids. Germline lookup yields CDR1 SGHDN and CDR2 FVKESK. The V end lost 4 bases, the J end lost 7 bases, and 14 bases lay between the germline ends.

J is TRBJ2-7 and V is TRBV6-5, with TRBD1 matching over 7 bases. This CDR3 region has 13 residues. Germline assignment: CDR1 MNHEY and CDR2 SVGAGI. J gave up 7 bases and V 7 bases, and 10 bases lay outside the gene matches. Here the CDR3 reads CASTKEGAEEQYF. CDR3 coding DNA: TGTGCCAGCACCAAAGAGGGGGCTGAGGAGCAGTACTTC.

The V call is TRBV19, the J call TRBJ2-6; 10 nucleotides align to TRBD1. Germline V gene data show CDR1 as LNHDA and CDR2 as SQIVND (reference sequence). This CDR3 region has 16 residues. J was trimmed by 4 bases and V by 6 bases; bases with no gene match: 6. Written as DNA, the CDR3 is TGTGCCAGTAGGCCTGACAGGGGGCTAGGGGCCAACGTCCTGACTTTC. This encodes CASRPDRGLGANVLTF.

The chain combines TRBV6-2 or TRBV6-3 with TRBJ2-1, with a possible D match to TRBD2 (6 bases). The CDR3 spans 10 residues. Germline-derived CDR1 and CDR2 are MNHEY and SVGEGT. Trimming left V 8 bases short and J 15 bases short, with 14 bases between. This CDR3 reads CASWLLAMFF. The CDR3 region has the DNA TGTGCCAGCTGGCTTCTAGCGATGTTCTTC.

The chain has TRBV7-6 and TRBJ2-1; D gene uncertain. Gene TRBJ2-7 matches the end of the DNA better, so the J call may be wrong. This CDR3 is 15 amino acids long. In germline, CDR1 is SGHVS, CDR2 FNYEAQ. The CDR3 coding sequence is TGTGCCAGCAGCTTAGTTTCTGGGCCTTACAATGAGCAGTACTTC. Its translation is CASSLVSGPYNEQYF.

The genes are TRBV6-5 and TRBJ2-7; D is unclear. Trimming took 1 base from V and 6 from J, leaving 4 bases between them. The length of the CDR3 is 11 residues. Germline V gene lookup returns CDR1 MNHEY and CDR2 SVGAGI. The CDR3 is CASSYFPEQYF. As DNA, the CDR3 is TGTGCCAGCAGTTACTTCCCCGAGCAGTACTTC.

This clonotype was seen a few times. This sequence joins TRBV4-2 and TRBJ2-1, with unresolved D. Per the germline V gene, CDR1 is LGHNA and CDR2 is YNFKEQ. Trimming left V 1 base short and J 5 bases short, with 9 bases between. The CDR3 is made up of 14 amino acids. DNA of the CDR3: TGTGCCAGCAGCCAAGCAACTTGGGACAATGAGCAGTTCTTC. Translation gives CASSQATWDNEQFF.

V is TRBV6-5 and J is TRBJ1-5; no clear D. CDR3 length: 13 amino acids. Trimming stripped 0 bases from V and 6 bases from J, with 6 bases between. CDR1 and CDR2 (germline): MNHEY, SVGAGI. The DNA of the CDR3 is TGTGCCAGCAGTTACTCGAAGGGTCAGCCCCAGCATTTT. This gives the protein CASSYSKGQPQHF.

This clonotype was observed many times. The chain carries TRBV6-2 or TRBV6-3 and TRBJ1-1; no clear D. The CDR3 has 14 residues. The germline CDR1 and CDR2 sequences are MNHEY and SVGEGT. Trimming took 7 bases from V and 6 from J, leaving 18 bases between them. The DNA of the CDR3 is TGTGCCAGCACTTCGGGCCGCGAATGGGCTGAAGCTTTCTTT. Encoded protein: CASTSGREWAEAFF.

This clonotype was recorded a few times. CDR3: CASDTSGGDQETQYF. The CDR3 region has the DNA TGTGCCAGCGATACTAGCGGGGGGGACCAAGAGACCCAGTACTTC. The rearrangement uses TRBV6-2 or TRBV6-3 and TRBJ2-5, with 13 bases lining up with TRBD2. Germline CDR1 is MNHEY and CDR2 is SVGEGT. The CDR3 totals 15 residues. J lost 0 bases, V lost 8 bases, and 3 bases had no gene match.

The rearrangement links TRBV7-2 to TRBJ2-7; 8 bases are a match to TRBD1. The CDR3 has 14 residues. V was clipped by 5 bases and J by 2 bases; unmatched bases: 5. Per the germline V gene, CDR1 is SGHTA and CDR2 is FQGNSA. The DNA for the CDR3 is TGTGCCAGCAGCCCCACGACAGGGGCCTACGAGCAGTACGTC. Residues: CASSPTTGAYEQYV.

This chain joins TRBV7-9 and TRBJ2-3; D is unclear. Germline assignment: CDR1 SEHNR and CDR2 FQNEAQ (reference sequence). The germline V and J ends were trimmed by 5 bases and 2 bases, with 11 bases remaining between them. This CDR3 is 14 amino acids long. The CDR3 DNA follows: TGTGCCAGCAGCAAGGACCTGCTCACAGATACGCAGTATTTT. It specifies CASSKDLLTDTQYF.

This clonotype was detected a few times. J is TRBJ2-7 and V is TRBV6-2 or TRBV6-3; TRBD2 matches at 7 bases. The ends lost 6 bases at V and 2 bases at J; junction bases unmatched: 7. The CDR3 is 14 amino acids. Germline CDR1 reads MNHEY; CDR2 reads SVGEGT. CDR3 amino acids: CASSHSGATYEQYF. As DNA, the CDR3 is TGTGCCAGCAGCCACAGCGGGGCCACCTACGAGCAGTACTTC.

This clonotype was recorded a few times. This chain joins TRBV5-1 and TRBJ2-3, with TRBD2 matching 8 bases. The V gene's germline CDR1 is SGHRS and CDR2 YFSETQ. CDR3 length equals 15 residues. V lost 3 bases to trimming and J lost 6 bases; unmatched junction nucleotides: 9. The CDR3 nucleotides are TGCGCCAGCAGCTCCGACGGACTAGCTGCGGATACGCAGTATTTT. Amino acids: CASSSDGLAADTQYF.

This clonotype was seen more than once but under ten times. The chain links TRBV7-8 to TRBJ2-7, with D unclear. The germline V gene has CDR1 SGHVS and CDR2 FQNEAQ. The CDR3 runs 12 residues. V gave up 1 base and J gave up 6 bases, with 7 bases separating them. The CDR3 nucleotides read TGTGCCAGCAGCTTAGATAGGGTCGAGCAGTACGTC. It codes for CASSLDRVEQYV.

This clonotype is medium-sized (0.01 to 0.1%) in the sample. The V gene is TRBV6-1, the J gene TRBJ1-2, with a tentative D call TRBD1 (6 bases). V lost 6 bases, J lost 6 bases, and 11 bases lay in between. Germline V CDR1 and CDR2: MNHNS, SASEGT. The CDR3 sequence is 12 residues long. The CDR3 is CASREGGHGYTF. The CDR3 nucleotides read TGTGCCAGCAGAGAGGGGGGACATGGCTACACCTTC.

V and J are TRBV7-2 and TRBJ2-5; 9 bases agree with TRBD2. Germline-derived CDR1 and CDR2 are SGHTA and FQGNSA. The V and J ends lost 2 bases and 2 bases, in that order; junction bases with no gene match: 6. The CDR3 sequence is 16 residues long. CDR3: CASSLPSGDPQETQYF. For the CDR3, the DNA is TGTGCCAGCAGCTTACCTAGCGGGGACCCACAAGAGACCCAGTACTTC. The full variable domain, in which reference TRBV7-2 and TRBJ2-5 provide the parts outside the CDR3, is GAGVSQSPSNKVTEKGKDVELRCDPISGHTALYWYRQSLGQGLEFLIYFQGNSAPDKSGLPSDRFSAERTGGSVSTLTIQRTQQEDSAVYLCASSLPSGDPQETQYFGPGTRLLVL.

This clonotype has just a few counts. V and J are TRBV6-1 and TRBJ2-3; D possibly matches TRBD1 or TRBD2 (5 bases each). The CDR3 runs 16 residues. Germline CDR1 and CDR2: MNHNS and SASEGT. V lost 5 bases to trimming and J lost 1 base, with 16 bases between them. This CDR3 reads CASSSLEGRGTDTQYF. CDR3 DNA sequence: TGTGCCAGCAGTAGTCTTGAGGGGCGAGGCACAGATACGCAGTATTTT.